Each of the 23 T cell receptor beta chains below was sequenced from the same sample in a study of regulatory T cells in long-lasting Graves disease. Time point given: newly diagnosed GD, antithyroid drugs for less than 3 months. The TCR library was made from RNA that had been extracted from PBMCs in TRIzol. The authors built TCR beta libraries using iRepertoire HTBI primers and Arm-PCR of CDR3 regions. In TCRdb, the multiplex PCR reads were re-called with MiXCR into one record per CDR3 protein. Of about 540,000 distinct CDR3 sequences in the sample, about 13% were seen once. These records were also assigned to another study, of T cells in Graves' hyperthyroidism and ophthalmopathy.

Specimen: peripheral blood mononuclear cells (PBMCs), collected at new diagnosis, from a patient treated with antithyroid drugs. These receptor sequences come from a man aged 25-45 years with Graves disease.

This clonotype was found many times. The chain combines TRBV11-1 with TRBJ2-1; 8 bases map to TRBD1. The germline V gene has CDR1 SGHAT and CDR2 FQDESV (reference sequence). J was trimmed by 7 bases and V by 5 bases; bases with no gene match: 10. This CDR3 is 15 amino acids long. The CDR3 reads CASSPQGAFWNEQFF. The DNA of the CDR3 is TGTGCCAGCAGCCCCCAGGGGGCCTTCTGGAATGAGCAGTTCTTC. Using reference TRBV11-1 and TRBJ2-1 for the parts outside the CDR3, the full variable domain is EAEVAQSPRYKITEKSQAVAFWCDPISGHATLYWYRQILGQGPELLVQFQDESVVDDSQLPKDRFSAERLKGVDSTLKIQPAELGDSAMYLCASSPQGAFWNEQFFGPGTRLTVL.

This clonotype was seen a handful of times. The gene calls are TRBV12-3 or TRBV12-4 and TRBJ2-3; either TRBD1 or TRBD2 may fit D (5 bases each). The V gene lost 9 bases and the J gene lost 3 bases, with 10 bases spanning the gap. This CDR3 comprises 12 residues. The CDR3 loop reads CASKGETDTQYF. CDR3 coding DNA: TGTGCCAGTAAAGGGGAGACAGATACGCAGTATTTT.

This clonotype appeared many times. This chain links TRBV27 with TRBJ2-1, with 10 positions matching TRBD2. This CDR3 is 17 amino acids long. With V trimmed by 3 bases and J by 7 bases, 12 bases remained unmatched. Germline CDR1 and CDR2: MNHEY and SMNVEV (reference sequence). DNA of the CDR3: TGTGCCAGCAGTTTGTGGTCCGGGACTAGCGCCTGGAATGAGCAGTTCTTC. Its protein is CASSLWSGTSAWNEQFF.

Only a few counts were recorded for this clonotype. The rearrangement links TRBV6-1 to TRBJ1-6; no clear D gene. Trimming pared 6 bases from V and 7 bases from J, leaving 19 bases between. The CDR3 consists of 16 residues. Germline V gives CDR1 MNHNS, CDR2 SASEGT. Here the CDR3 DNA reads TGTGCCAGCAGACTGAGAAACCAAGGGATAAATTCACCCCTCCACTTT. Its protein is CASRLRNQGINSPLHF.

V and J are TRBV20-1 and TRBJ2-5, with D perhaps TRBD1 (6 bases). The CDR3 contains 12 residues. Germline-derived CDR1 and CDR2 are DFQATT and SNEGSKA (reference sequence). The CDR3 is CIVQGRGETQYF. CDR3 nucleotides: TGCATCGTACAGGGTCGAGGGGAGACCCAGTACTTC.

This clonotype has ten or more counts. The chain uses TRBV12-3 or TRBV12-4 and TRBJ1-6; D possibly corresponds to TRBD1 (5 bases). The CDR3 loop spans 15 amino acids. Trimming pared 4 bases from V and 3 bases from J, leaving 10 bases between. The CDR3 protein is CASSSGRFYNSPLHF. The CDR3 coding sequence is TGTGCCAGCAGTTCGGGACGATTCTATAATTCACCCCTCCACTTT.

This clonotype was observed at least ten times. The V call is TRBV28, the J call TRBJ2-1; D could derive from TRBD1 or TRBD2 (5 bases each). Trimming removed 4 bases at V and 6 bases at J, with 16 bases between. The CDR3 length is 15 residues. Germline lookup yields CDR1 MDHEN and CDR2 SYDVKM. CDR3 amino acids: CASSYAHRGPNEQFF. CDR3 nucleotide sequence: TGTGCCAGCAGTTACGCCCATCGGGGCCCCAATGAGCAGTTCTTC. Together with reference TRBV28 and TRBJ2-1, the CDR3 gives the full variable domain: DVKVTQSSRYLVKRTGEKVFLECVQDMDHENMFWYRQDPGLGLRLIYFSYDVKMKEKGDIPEGYSVSREKKERFSLILESASTNQTSMYLCASSYAHRGPNEQFFGPGTRLTVL.

This clonotype was observed at least ten times. The chain links TRBV12-3 or TRBV12-4 to TRBJ2-7; TRBD2 agrees at 7 bases. V shed 6 bases, J shed 0 bases, and the junction held 5 bases outside the gene matches. The length of the CDR3 is 14 residues. CDR3 sequence reads: CASSLGGYSYEQYF. For the CDR3, the DNA is TGTGCCAGCAGCTTGGGAGGGTACTCCTACGAGCAGTACTTC.

In this sample, this clonotype turned up a few times. The V call is TRBV9, the J call TRBJ1-5, with 7 bases fitting TRBD1. Germline CDR1 and CDR2: SGDLS and YYNGEE. V dropped 0 bases and J dropped 11; count of bases not matched to a gene: 8. The CDR3 has 14 amino acids. CDR3 amino acids: CASSVDAQQGSQHF. The DNA for the CDR3 is TGTGCCAGCAGCGTAGATGCTCAACAGGGGTCCCAGCATTTT.

The chain combines TRBV5-1 with TRBJ2-1, with a weak D call TRBD1 (5 bases). CDR3 length: 16 residues. Germline CDR1 SGHRS, CDR2 YFSETQ. Trimming shortened V by 0 bases and J by 1 base, and 11 bases separated the two germline ends. CDR3 in amino acids: CASSLAAGASYNEQFF. CDR3 coding DNA: TGCGCCAGCAGCTTGGCCGCTGGGGCATCCTACAATGAGCAGTTCTTC. Based on the CDR3 plus reference TRBV5-1 and TRBJ2-1, the full variable domain is KAGVTQTPRYLIKTRGQQVTLSCSPISGHRSVSWYQQTPGQGLQFLFEYFSETQRNKGNFPGRFSGRQFSNSRSEMNVSTLELGDSALYLCASSLAAGASYNEQFFGPGTRLTVL.

This clonotype was seen at least ten times. V gene TRBV10-3 combines with J gene TRBJ1-5; 7 bases line up with TRBD1. V dropped 8 bases and J dropped 4; count of bases not matched to a gene: 8. CDR3 size: 14 residues. CDR1 is ENHRY and CDR2 is SYGVKD in the germline V gene. The chain's CDR3 is CAIADRDANQPQHF. Here the CDR3 DNA reads TGTGCCATCGCCGACAGGGATGCGAATCAGCCCCAGCATTTT.

This clonotype has a count of ten or more. The rearrangement joins TRBV6-5 to TRBJ1-2; D gene uncertain. With 2 bases removed from V and 2 bases from J, the gap between germline ends came to 12 bases. Germline-derived CDR1 and CDR2 are MNHEY and SVGAGI. This CDR3 region has 15 residues. The CDR3 sequence is CASSYTPGSNYGYTF. For the CDR3, the DNA is TGTGCCAGCAGTTACACCCCCGGCAGCAACTATGGCTACACCTTC.

This clonotype was seen many times. CDR3 in amino acids: CASSWGQGLGETQYF. For the CDR3, the DNA is TGTGCCAGCAGCTGGGGACAGGGGCTGGGAGAGACCCAGTACTTC. V gene TRBV7-2 combines with J gene TRBJ2-5, with 10 positions matching TRBD1. In germline, CDR1 is SGHTA, CDR2 FQGNSA. There are 15 residues in the CDR3. Germline trimming cut 4 bases from V and 4 bases from J; bases unmatched to any gene: 6.

As concerns this clonotype: Being one base from a much bigger clone, this may be a read error. The CDR3: CASTQGLRYEQFF. The CDR3 DNA sequence: TGTGCCAGCACCCAGGGGTTGCGCTATGAGCAGTTCTTC. The chain recombines TRBV6-1 with TRBJ2-1, with D possibly matching TRBD1 (6 bases). Germline assignment: CDR1 MNHNS and CDR2 SASEGT. Trimming pared 7 bases from V and 8 bases from J, leaving 15 bases between. The length of the CDR3 is 13 residues.

This clonotype was seen only a few times. A read error is possible here, since a much larger clone lies one base away. Without the conserved terminal phenylalanine or tryptophan, this CDR3 likely stems from a read error. The chain recombines TRBV6-1 with TRBJ1-1; D remains ambiguous. The CDR3 has 15 amino acids. Between the trimmed V and J ends, which lost 7 bases and 0 bases, there was a span of 15 bases. The germline V gene encodes CDR1 MNHNS and CDR2 SASEGT. DNA of the CDR3: TGTGCCAGCACCGAACTCAGTGATTTGAACACTGAAGCTTTCATT. It is translated as CASTELSDLNTEAFI.

This clonotype showed up many times. The CDR3, as DNA: TGCGCCAGCAGCTTGTCTATGGGGGCTAACTATGGCTACACCTTC. Protein sequence: CASSLSMGANYGYTF. The V call is TRBV5-1, the J call TRBJ1-2, with TRBD1 as a possible D gene (5 bases). The CDR3 consists of 15 residues. Looked up from germline, CDR1 is SGHRS and CDR2 is YFSETQ. V was clipped by 1 base and J by 0 bases, with 10 bases between them. Full variable domain (remainder filled in from reference TRBV5-1 and TRBJ1-2): KAGVTQTPRYLIKTRGQQVTLSCSPISGHRSVSWYQQTPGQGLQFLFEYFSETQRNKGNFPGRFSGRQFSNSRSEMNVSTLELGDSALYLCASSLSMGANYGYTFGSGTRLTVV.

This chain connects TRBV7-9 to TRBJ2-7, with 12 bases identical to TRBD2. V trimming: 4 bases; J trimming: 6 bases; junction bases outside the gene matches: 7. Germline V gene sequence: CDR1 SEHNR, CDR2 FQNEAQ (reference sequence). CDR3 size: 15 residues. The CDR3 loop is CASSSNLAGGGEQYF. As DNA, the CDR3 is TGTGCCAGCAGCTCAAACCTAGCGGGAGGGGGCGAGCAGTACTTC.

The chain employs TRBV14 and TRBJ2-1; 8 bases align to TRBD2. V lost 0 bases, J lost 9 bases, and 4 bases stayed unmatched. Germline CDR1 and CDR2: SGHDN and FVKESK. The CDR3 covers 14 residues. CDR3 DNA: TGTGCCAGCAGCCAAGATGGACTAGCTGGTGAGCAGTTCTTC. This gives the protein CASSQDGLAGEQFF.

Concerning this clonotype itself: The CDR3 does not end in the conserved phenylalanine or tryptophan, so this is likely a read error. The rearrangement uses TRBV5-1 and TRBJ1-2, with D possibly TRBD1 on 5 matching bases. Germline V lookup: CDR1 SGHRS, CDR2 YFSETQ. Trimming pared 3 bases from V and 8 bases from J, leaving 20 bases between. This CDR3 contains 15 residues. The CDR3 bases are TGCGCCAGCAGCTCCGGGACGCTCAAGAGGGGAGGCTACACCCTC. Protein sequence: CASSSGTLKRGGYTL.

This clonotype was seen at least ten times. This chain connects TRBV24-1 to TRBJ2-5; D perhaps matches TRBD2 (6 bases). V was shortened by 9 bases and J by 5 bases, with 21 bases between the two germline ends. The CDR3 length is 15 residues. Germline V CDR1 and CDR2: KGHDR, SFDVKD. The CDR3 spells CATADPGGSRETQYF. CDR3 DNA: TGTGCCACCGCGGACCCTGGGGGGAGCCGGGAGACCCAGTACTTC.

With regard to this clonotype: A much larger clone lies one base from this, so it may be a read error. The J gene is TRBJ2-7, the V gene TRBV20-1; 9 nucleotides line up with TRBD1. The germline V gene has CDR1 DFQATT and CDR2 SNEGSKA (reference sequence). This CDR3 is built from 14 residues. Here the CDR3 reads CSARVNRGPYGQYF. The CDR3 DNA reads as TGCAGTGCTAGAGTCAACAGGGGGCCCTACGGGCAGTACTTC.

Regarding this clonotype: Being one base from a much bigger clone, this may be a read error. The rearrangement uses TRBV28 and TRBJ2-5; D is ambiguous. V lost 11 bases and J lost 3, with 13 bases in between. Per germline, CDR1 MDHEN and CDR2 SYDVKM. The CDR3 is made up of 12 amino acids. The DNA of the CDR3 is TGTGCCGGCACGGCAGCCGAAGAGACCCAGTACTTC. This gives the protein CAGTAAEETQYF. Supplemented by reference TRBV28 and TRBJ2-5, the full variable domain reads DVKVTQSSRYLVKRTGEKVFLECVQDMDHENMFWYRQDPGLGLRLIYFSYDVKMKEKGDIPEGYSVSREKKERFSLILESASTNQTSMYLCAGTAAEETQYFGPGTRLLVL.

This clonotype was recorded many times. The chain is built from TRBV10-1 and TRBJ2-7; weak D call: TRBD2 (6 bases). This CDR3 has 13 residues. Trimming left V 9 bases short and J 4 bases short, with 16 bases between. Germline V CDR1 and CDR2: WNHNN, SYGVQD (reference sequence). This CDR3 reads CARSPAGPYEQYF. The CDR3 region has the DNA TGCGCCAGATCCCCGGCGGGACCGTACGAGCAGTACTTC.